This TCR beta chain was captured by sequencing in a study of T cell changes during pregnancy in multiple sclerosis. V lost 9 bases and J lost 4, with 10 bases in between. The CDR3 runs to 12 residues. Germline V gene lookup returns CDR1 LNHDA and CDR2 SQIVND (reference sequence). The table came from immunoSEQ multiplex PCR; TCRdb's copy has only in-frame clones and leaves some out. The table lists fewer than 90,000 clones, 85% to 95% of them singletons. This TCR was recovered from a female donor in good health, enrolled as a control in a pregnancy study. V usage is TRBV19 and J usage is TRBJ1-5; no definite D call. The sample was peripheral blood, taken in the third trimester of pregnancy. CDR3 sequence reads: CASRIGNQPQHF. In DNA form, the CDR3 reads TGTGCCAGCAGGATTGGAAATCAGCCCCAGCATTTT.